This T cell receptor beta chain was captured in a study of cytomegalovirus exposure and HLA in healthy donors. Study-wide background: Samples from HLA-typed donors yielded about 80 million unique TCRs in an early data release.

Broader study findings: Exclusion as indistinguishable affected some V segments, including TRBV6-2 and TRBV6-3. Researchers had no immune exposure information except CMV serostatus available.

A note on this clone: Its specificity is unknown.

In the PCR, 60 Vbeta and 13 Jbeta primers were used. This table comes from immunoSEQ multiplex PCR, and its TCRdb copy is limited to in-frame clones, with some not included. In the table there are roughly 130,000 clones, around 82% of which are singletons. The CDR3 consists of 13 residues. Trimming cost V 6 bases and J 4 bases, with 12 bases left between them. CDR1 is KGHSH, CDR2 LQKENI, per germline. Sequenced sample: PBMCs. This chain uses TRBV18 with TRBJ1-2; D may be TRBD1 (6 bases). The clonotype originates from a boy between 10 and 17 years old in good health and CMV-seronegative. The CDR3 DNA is TGTGCCAGCTCCCAAGGGGGGGCCTATGGCTACACCTTC. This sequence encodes CASSQGGAYGYTF. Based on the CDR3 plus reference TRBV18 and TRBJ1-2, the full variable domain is NAGVMQNPRHLVRRRGQEARLRCSPMKGHSHVYWYRQLPEEGLKFMVYLQKENIIDESGMPKERFSAEFPKEGPSILRIQQVVRGDSAAYFCASSQGGAYGYTFGSGTRLTVV.